This TCR beta chain was observed in a study of T cell responses to AZD1222 COVID-19 vaccine. Study-wide points: A mostly white British donor set with more females was recruited, and clonal diversity was possibly underestimated.

With regard to this clone: Its antigen is still unknown.

Assay: immunoSEQ multiplex PCR; the TCRdb copy retains only in-frame clones and omits some. The sample yields 100,000 to 150,000 clones, 80% to 90% seen once. Germline CDR1 reads LNHDA; CDR2 reads SQIVND (reference sequence). The CDR3 is made up of 13 amino acids. V lost 3 bases and J lost 4, with 9 bases in between. Specimen: peripheral blood, collected 28 days after the second AZD1222 dose. V and J are TRBV19 and TRBJ1-2; the D is unclear. This receptor was identified in an adult who received the AZD1222 COVID-19 vaccine. CDR3 sequence (DNA): TGTGCCAGTAGTATGAAGGGAGGCTATGGCTACACCTTC. It codes for CASSMKGGYGYTF.